This T cell receptor beta chain emerged from a study of OX40 agonist ivuxolimab in advanced cancers. About this clone: Its antigen is not identified.

Samples were taken at baseline and on day 1 of cycles 4 and 7. The ends were cut back, 0 bases at V and 4 bases at J, with 6 bases in the middle. CDR1 and CDR2 from the germline V gene are MNHNY and SVGAGI (reference sequence). The CDR3 length is 13 residues. Study-level points and caveats: Expanded clones were, on average, more numerous among CD8+ T cells than CD4+.

Profiled with immunoSEQ multiplex PCR; TCRdb holds only in-frame clones, not every one. Among about 67,000 clones listed, 80% were seen once. V is TRBV6-6 and J is TRBJ1-1; D gene uncertain. The origin of this receptor is an adult with an advanced solid tumor such as melanoma, head and neck, liver or kidney cancer. The starting material was CD4+ or CD8+ T cells sorted from blood, obtained in a trial of the OX40 agonist ivuxolimab. The CDR3 DNA sequence: TGTGCCAGCAGTTACTCACTGGCCACTGAAGCTTTCTTT. Translation gives CASSYSLATEAFF.